This T cell receptor beta chain was captured by sequencing in a study of T cells in Graves' hyperthyroidism and ophthalmopathy (dated by TCRdb to about 2019). Regarding the complete study: To identify distinguishing TCR V-J signatures, a discovery cohort of about 95 patients was used, comprising 40 to 45 with Graves' ophthalmopathy and some 60 with stable Graves' hyperthyroidism. The 100 discovery patients were randomly split 7:3 into training and test sets. Thyroid tissue and blood T-cell repertoires from six Graves' hyperthyroidism patients were also compared in the study. Prospective prediction of ophthalmopathy was tested in an independent validation cohort of 18 to 20 hyperthyroidism patients and some 17 patients who later progressed to ophthalmopathy. The paper reports TCR Vbeta CDR3 sequencing of fewer than 150 peripheral blood samples: over 40 ophthalmopathy, under 80 hyperthyroidism and about 17 progressor patients. After sampling, hyperthyroidism patients received methimazole starting at 30 mg daily, and ophthalmopathy patients received high-dose intravenous methylprednisolone.

Exclusion was applied to patients with uncontrolled infections, other autoimmune diseases, pregnancy or lactation. Diagnoses were established on the basis of clinical symptoms, serum thyroxine and TRAb, thyroid ultrasound, and orbital computed tomography. Trizol reagent was used to extract total RNA, and RNA quality was then checked on an Agilent 2100 Bioanalyzer. The TCR beta CDR3 regions were amplified from RNA transcripts. A first-round RT-PCR of the TCR CDR3 used the HTBI primer set with the Qiagen OneStep RT-PCR kit. Libraries were constructed in a second round of multiplex PCR, after which size selection and purification were performed. Sequencing of the libraries was done on an Illumina HiSeq2000 using paired-end 100 bp reads. Per the source publication's procedure: SOAPnuke was used to process the raw data, removing reads that contained adapters or uncalled bases, had a mean Phred below 15, or lacked an exact match to the constant primer or identifier. COPE v1.2.5 was used to merge the high-quality paired reads, and each unique nucleotide sequence was defined as a clonotype. MiTCR v1.1 was used to align the clonotypes against IMGT TRBV, TRBD and TRBJ reference segments. The analysis was restricted to V-J combinations with a frequency above 0.0001, which together covered roughly 99% of the repertoires. A TCS score was defined as the ratio between F50 (clonal expansion) and ExV (chaos), using BLOSUM62-based TCRdist between CDR3 peptides within each V-J. Welch's t-statistics and random forest reduced some 510 V-J features to some 14, which were used in a naive Bayes classifier (R e1071). Thyroid-blood repertoire similarity was quantified with the Morisita-Horn index. TCRdb trimmed public reads at Q25 via fastp, called clones via MiXCR and kept in-frame beta chains. All rows with the same CDR3 protein become a single entry with the most common DNA and genes. TCRdb, not the authors, supplied the V and J calls. The sample records about 640,000 distinct CDR3 sequences, 40% to 55% of which are singletons. Less than 8.5% of the sample comes from the top ten.

There are 14 amino acids in the CDR3, from cysteine to phenylalanine inclusive. The DNA shown is the 42-base CDR3, in frame from base 1. Relative to germline, V is missing 2 bases and J is missing 6 bases, with 6 bases of the junction outside any gene match. Based on the germline V gene, the CDR1 and CDR2 sequences are SGHVS and FQNEAQ. This clonotype was seen repeatedly, ten times or more. Its specific antigen is unknown. Base qualities are not provided; no much larger clone lies one nucleotide away. Overall study results and their limits: In validation, the model predicted progression to ophthalmopathy a median of approximately 6.3 months before onset, with over 60% sensitivity and 72.22% specificity. A 13 V-J signature model separated ophthalmopathy from stable hyperthyroidism, with just over 85% sensitivity and 81.08% specificity in cross-validation and 80%/75% in testing. Sample size was not statistically predetermined, and blinding of investigators to group allocation was not performed. Most expanded thyroid clonotypes (frequency above 0.001) were also detected in blood, a finding suggesting that blood repertoires may reflect thyroid immune responses.

The receptor comes from an adult man with Graves' disease, either hyperthyroidism or ophthalmopathy (not recorded which). The specimen sequenced was peripheral blood or thyroid tissue (not recorded which). The chain is made from TRBV7-8 and TRBJ2-7, with TRBD2 matching 8 junction bases. The CDR3 corresponds to CASSLRRGEGEQYF. The bases read TGTGCCAGCAGCTTAAGGCGGGGGGAGGGCGAGCAGTACTTC.